Presented here are 28 T cell receptor beta chains from one specimen sequenced in a study of T cell responses to AZD1222 COVID-19 vaccine. Repertoires were generated with immunoSEQ multiplex PCR, while TCRdb's copy carries only in-frame clones and drops some. Of around 94,000 clones in the sample, 86% are singletons; the top ten hold approximately 5.1%. The source was peripheral blood, collected on day 0 of AZD1222 vaccination. The receptor set was obtained from an adult in good health.

CDR3 protein: CASSFTGRVYEQYF. DNA for the CDR3: TGTGCCAGCAGCTTTACGGGGAGGGTCTACGAGCAGTACTTC. This chain joins TRBV7-8 and TRBJ2-7, with 7 bases matching TRBD2. Losses at the gene ends were 3 bases for V and 3 bases for J; bases not matched to a gene: 5. Germline V gene data show CDR1 as SGHVS and CDR2 as FQNEAQ. The CDR3 extends over 14 amino acids.

The chain carries TRBV9 and TRBJ1-2, with 10 bases matching TRBD1. This CDR3 is built from 14 residues. Unmatched junction bases numbered 2, after V lost 4 bases and J lost 2 bases. Germline CDR1 reads SGDLS; CDR2 reads YYNGEE. The CDR3 here is CASSRGQGNYGYTF. The CDR3, as DNA: TGTGCCAGCAGCCGGGGACAGGGGAACTATGGCTACACCTTC.

V gene TRBV11-2 combines with J gene TRBJ2-5; 8 bases agree with TRBD1. From germline, CDR1 is SGHAT and CDR2 FQNNGV. The CDR3 extends over 13 amino acids. The V segment lost 5 bases and the J segment 5 bases; nucleotides outside the gene matches: 4. In DNA form, the CDR3 reads TGTGCCAGCAGCGCCAGACAGGGGGAGACCCAGTACTTC. This translates into CASSARQGETQYF.

The table lists this clone with a count of one. V is TRBV4-3 and J is TRBJ2-1, with D perhaps matching TRBD2 (6 bases). Germline CDR1 LGHNA, CDR2 YSLEER. The CDR3 contains 16 residues. The germline V and J ends were trimmed by 0 bases and 2 bases, with 11 bases remaining between them. The CDR3 sequence: CASSQDPSATYNEQFF. For the CDR3, the DNA is TGCGCCAGCAGCCAAGACCCTAGCGCGACCTACAATGAGCAGTTCTTC.

V and J are TRBV6-5 and TRBJ1-3, with 9 positions matching TRBD1. Germline V gene lookup returns CDR1 MNHEY and CDR2 SVGAGI. The CDR3 is 13 amino acids. V was clipped by 8 bases and J by 2 bases; unmatched bases: 1. Here the CDR3 DNA reads TGTGCCAGCCGGGACAGGGCTGGAAACACCATATATTTT. This encodes CASRDRAGNTIYF.

This clone was seen more than once but under ten times. The chain couples TRBV6-1 to TRBJ2-7, with no clear D. Germline values: CDR1 MNHNS, CDR2 SASEGT. Trimming took off 6 bases at V and 3 bases at J, with 12 bases between the two ends. The CDR3 contains 13 residues. DNA for the CDR3: TGTGCCAGCAGCATTGGGCAGAACTACGAGCAGTACTTC. This sequence encodes CASSIGQNYEQYF.

The V call is TRBV5-4, the J call TRBJ1-4; D is undetermined. The germline CDR1 and CDR2 sequences are SGHNT and YYREEE (reference sequence). The V and J ends lost 4 bases and 3 bases respectively, with 13 bases between them. CDR3 size: 15 residues. The CDR3 loop is CASSLGWGANEKLFF. The CDR3 DNA follows: TGTGCCAGCAGCCTTGGGTGGGGTGCTAATGAAAAACTGTTTTTT.

This clone occurred once. The rearrangement uses TRBV7-9 and TRBJ2-2; D gene ambiguous. Trimming shortened V by 11 bases and J by 6 bases, and 19 bases separated the two germline ends. CDR1 is SEHNR, CDR2 FQNEAQ, per germline (reference sequence). CDR3 length: 14 residues. CDR3 protein: CARRPGRPPGELFF. CDR3 in DNA: TGTGCCCGCCGCCCCGGGCGGCCCCCCGGGGAGCTGTTTTTT.

The V gene is TRBV5-1, the J gene TRBJ2-3, with TRBD2 matching 9 bases. The germline V gene encodes CDR1 SGHRS and CDR2 YFSETQ. J lost 1 base, V lost 6 bases, and 6 bases had no gene match. The CDR3 is made up of 15 amino acids. The CDR3 DNA reads as TGCGCCAGCACTCGCGGGGGGGCCGGCACAGATACGCAGTATTTT. Protein product: CASTRGGAGTDTQYF. The full variable domain, in which reference TRBV5-1 and TRBJ2-3 provide the parts outside the CDR3, is KAGVTQTPRYLIKTRGQQVTLSCSPISGHRSVSWYQQTPGQGLQFLFEYFSETQRNKGNFPGRFSGRQFSNSRSEMNVSTLELGDSALYLCASTRGGAGTDTQYFGPGTRLTVL.

This clone was observed a few times. This sequence joins TRBV29-1 and TRBJ1-1; perhaps TRBD1 as D (6 bases). The germline gives CDR1 SQVTM, CDR2 ANQGSEA. V dropped 7 bases and J dropped 4 bases, with 13 bases sitting between them. This CDR3 contains 12 residues. The CDR3 DNA sequence: TGCAGCGGCCACAGGGTCGGCACTGAAGCTTTCTTT. Its protein is CSGHRVGTEAFF.

The rearrangement links TRBV5-1 to TRBJ2-1, with 12 positions matching TRBD2. This CDR3 has 15 amino acids. Trimming cost V 4 bases and J 4 bases; bases outside gene matches: 3. Germline CDR1 reads SGHRS; CDR2 reads YFSETQ. The CDR3: CASSALAGGYNEQFF. The CDR3 bases are TGCGCCAGCAGCGCTCTAGCGGGAGGGTACAATGAGCAGTTCTTC.

The gene calls are TRBV3-1 (or the pseudogene TRBV3-2) and TRBJ1-1; D gene unclear. The CDR3 length is 15 residues. Looked up from germline, CDR1 is LGHDT and CDR2 is YNNKEL (reference sequence). V dropped 1 base and J dropped 1 base, with 10 bases sitting between them. CDR3 bases: TGTGCCAGCAGCCAAGGCCGAACAAAGAACACTGAAGCTTTCTTT. Protein sequence: CASSQGRTKNTEAFF.

The gene calls are TRBV5-5 and TRBJ1-6; 10 bases fit TRBD1. Losses at the gene ends were 7 bases for V and 10 bases for J; bases not matched to a gene: 11. The germline V gene has CDR1 SGHKS and CDR2 YYEKEE (reference sequence). The CDR3 sequence is 15 residues long. CDR3 bases: TGTGCCAGCGGCACCACGGGACAGGGGAAGTCACCCCTCCACTTT. The encoded protein is CASGTTGQGKSPLHF. The full variable domain, its missing parts supplied by reference TRBV5-5 and TRBJ1-6, is DAGVTQSPTHLIKTRGQQVTLRCSPISGHKSVSWYQQVLGQGPQFIFQYYEKEERGRGNFPDRFSARQFPNYSSELNVNALLLGDSALYLCASGTTGQGKSPLHFGNGTRLTVT.

V and J are TRBV14 and TRBJ1-2, with D hard to call. CDR3 size: 13 residues. Looked up from germline, CDR1 is SGHDN and CDR2 is FVKESK. The V end was cut by 1 base, the J end by 4 bases, with 7 bases between. CDR3 sequence reads: CASSQVPTYGYTF. The CDR3 bases are TGTGCCAGCAGCCAAGTTCCGACCTATGGCTACACCTTC.

J is TRBJ1-1 and V is TRBV30, with a possible D match to TRBD1 (6 bases). This CDR3 is built from 13 residues. Germline V gives CDR1 GTSNPN, CDR2 SVGIG (reference sequence). Trimming cost V 0 bases and J 6 bases, with 11 bases left between them. The CDR3 bases are TGTGCCTGGAGTGTACAGGGCACGGCTGAAGCTTTCTTT. Encoded protein: CAWSVQGTAEAFF. The whole variable domain, filled in from reference TRBV30 and TRBJ1-1, reads SQTIHQWPATLVQPVGSPLSLECTVEGTSNPNLYWYRQAAGRGLQLLFYSVGIGQISSEVPQNLSASRPQDRQFILSSKKLLLSDSGFYLCAWSVQGTAEAFFGQGTRLTVV.

The chain recombines TRBV12-3 or TRBV12-4 with TRBJ1-5, with a tentative D call TRBD1 (5 bases). CDR3 length: 13 residues. The V end was cut by 8 bases, the J end by 0 bases, with 8 bases between. The CDR3 sequence is CASGGGSNQPQHF. The CDR3 nucleotides are TGTGCCAGCGGGGGGGGTAGCAATCAGCCCCAGCATTTT.

The J gene is TRBJ1-5, the V gene TRBV19; D perhaps matches TRBD1 (5 bases). V was trimmed by 1 base and J by 11 bases, leaving 9 bases between them. The germline CDR1 and CDR2 sequences are LNHDA and SQIVND (reference sequence). The CDR3 length is 12 residues. The CDR3 coding sequence is TGTGCCAGTAGTATAGTAGGGGTAGCCCAGCATTTT. Protein sequence: CASSIVGVAQHF. The full variable domain, in which reference TRBV19 and TRBJ1-5 provide the parts outside the CDR3, is DGGITQSPKYLFRKEGQNVTLSCEQNLNHDAMYWYRQDPGQGLRLIYYSQIVNDFQKGDIAEGYSVSREKKESFPLTVTSAQKNPTAFYLCASSIVGVAQHFGDGTRLSIL.

The chain links TRBV9 to TRBJ2-3, with 9 bases matching TRBD1. This CDR3 spans 14 amino acids. V lost 6 bases to trimming and J lost 5 bases; unmatched junction nucleotides: 7. From germline, CDR1 is SGDLS and CDR2 YYNGEE. The CDR3 loop is CASTPGQGVDTQYF. In nucleotides, the CDR3 is TGTGCCAGCACCCCGGGACAGGGTGTAGATACGCAGTATTTT.

The V gene is TRBV6-2 or TRBV6-3, the J gene TRBJ1-2; D unclear. CDR3 length: 14 residues. Germline assignment: CDR1 MNHEY and CDR2 SVGEGT. V dropped 4 bases and J dropped 0 bases, with 9 bases sitting between them. CDR3 sequence (DNA): TGTGCCAGCAGTTCCCCGATCCCTAACTATGGCTACACCTTC. It specifies CASSSPIPNYGYTF.

The V and J genes are TRBV4-2 and TRBJ1-1; D is undetermined. The ends were cut back, 0 bases at V and 1 base at J, with 6 bases in the middle. Germline CDR1 reads LGHNA; CDR2 reads YNFKEQ. This CDR3 contains 14 residues. The CDR3 sequence: CASSQDDGNTEAFF. DNA of the CDR3: TGTGCCAGCAGCCAAGATGACGGGAACACTGAAGCTTTCTTT.

V usage is TRBV7-9 and J usage is TRBJ2-7, with D tentatively TRBD1 (5 bases). Trimming removed 3 bases at V and 3 bases at J, with 9 bases between. CDR3 length: 13 residues. Germline V gives CDR1 SEHNR, CDR2 FQNEAQ (reference sequence). The CDR3 DNA sequence: TGTGCCAGCAGCTTCGGTCAGGGCTACGAGCAGTACTTC. Protein sequence: CASSFGQGYEQYF. Drawing the rest from reference TRBV7-9 and TRBJ2-7, the complete variable domain is DTGVSQNPRHKITKRGQNVTFRCDPISEHNRLYWYRQTLGQGPEFLTYFQNEAQLEKSRLLSDRFSAERPKGSFSTLEIQRTEQGDSAMYLCASSFGQGYEQYFGPGTRLTVT.

This chain links TRBV19 with TRBJ2-3, with a weak D call TRBD1 (6 bases). Per the germline V gene, CDR1 is LNHDA and CDR2 is SQIVND (reference sequence). The germline V and J ends were trimmed by 3 bases and 6 bases, with 16 bases remaining between them. The CDR3 is made up of 15 amino acids. CDR3 sequence reads: CASSINTGYADTQYF. In DNA, the CDR3 is TGTGCCAGTAGTATCAATACAGGGTATGCCGATACGCAGTATTTT.

The CDR3 sequence: CASRVQGGNQPQHF. The CDR3 DNA reads as TGTGCCAGCAGGGTACAGGGGGGTAATCAGCCCCAGCATTTT. The J gene is TRBJ1-5, the V gene TRBV2, with 8 bases aligning to TRBD1. CDR3 length equals 14 residues. Losses at the gene ends were 6 bases for V and 4 bases for J; bases not matched to a gene: 5. Looked up from germline, CDR1 is SNHLY and CDR2 is FYNNEI.

For the CDR3, the DNA is TGTGCCTGGAGTAGGACAGGGGGCACGAATCGTTCACCCCTCCACTTT. Encoded protein: CAWSRTGGTNRSPLHF. The V call is TRBV30, the J call TRBJ1-6; 11 positions agree with TRBD1. This CDR3 has 16 amino acids. The germline V gene has CDR1 GTSNPN and CDR2 SVGIG (reference sequence). V was pared by 2 bases and J by 9 bases, with 9 bases of the junction left unmatched.

A single count supports this clone. The sample has other DNA sequences that encode this CDR3 too. The chain links TRBV7-9 to TRBJ2-1, with unresolved D. CDR1 and CDR2 from the germline V gene are SEHNR and FQNEAQ (reference sequence). This CDR3 contains 12 residues. V was pared by 5 bases and J by 6 bases, with 8 bases between. CDR3 in DNA: TGTGCCAGCAGCCCCCCCGGCAATGAGCAGTTCTTC. Translated, it gives CASSPPGNEQFF. Full variable domain (rest looked up from reference TRBV7-9 and TRBJ2-1): DTGVSQNPRHKITKRGQNVTFRCDPISEHNRLYWYRQTLGQGPEFLTYFQNEAQLEKSRLLSDRFSAERPKGSFSTLEIQRTEQGDSAMYLCASSPPGNEQFFGPGTRLTVL.

This chain joins TRBV21-1 and TRBJ2-5. TRBV21-1 is a pseudogene segment. The CDR3 loop spans 15 amino acids. The CDR3 sequence: CASSKAPGAEETQYF. DNA of the CDR3: TGTGCCAGCAGCAAAGCTCCGGGGGCGGAAGAGACCCAGTACTTC.

The chain combines TRBV2 with TRBJ2-3, with TRBD1 identical over 7 bases. The CDR3 covers 15 residues. Trimming took 1 base from V and 6 from J; bases not matched to a gene: 7. CDR1 SNHLY and CDR2 FYNNEI come from the germline V gene. This CDR3 is CASSEGGTAADTQYF. In nucleotides, the CDR3 is TGTGCCAGCAGTGAAGGGGGGACAGCCGCCGATACGCAGTATTTT.

The chain combines TRBV7-8 with TRBJ1-5, with TRBD1 as a possible D gene (5 bases). CDR3 size: 13 residues. Germline lookup yields CDR1 SGHVS and CDR2 FQNEAQ. With 6 bases removed from V and 6 bases from J, the gap between germline ends came to 12 bases. CDR3 DNA: TGTGCCAGCAGACCAGGGATGGGTCAGCCCCAGCATTTT. Amino acid sequence: CASRPGMGQPQHF. The full variable domain, its missing parts supplied by reference TRBV7-8 and TRBJ1-5, is GAGVSQSPRYKVAKRGQDVALRCDPISGHVSLFWYQQALGQGPEFLTYFQNEAQLDKSGLPSDRFFAERPEGSVSTLKIQRTQQEDSAVYLCASRPGMGQPQHFGDGTRLSIL.